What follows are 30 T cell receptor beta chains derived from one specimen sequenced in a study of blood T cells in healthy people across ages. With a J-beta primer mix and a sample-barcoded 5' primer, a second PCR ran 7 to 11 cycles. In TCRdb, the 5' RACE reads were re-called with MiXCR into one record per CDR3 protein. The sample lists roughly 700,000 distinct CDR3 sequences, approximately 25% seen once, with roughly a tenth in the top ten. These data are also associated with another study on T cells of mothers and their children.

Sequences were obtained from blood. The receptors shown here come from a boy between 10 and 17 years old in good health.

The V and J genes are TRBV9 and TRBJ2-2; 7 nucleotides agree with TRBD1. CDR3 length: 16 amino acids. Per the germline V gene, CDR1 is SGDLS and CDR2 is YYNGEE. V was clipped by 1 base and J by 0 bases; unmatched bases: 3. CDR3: CASSVQGDANTGELFF. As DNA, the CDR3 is TGTGCCAGCAGCGTACAGGGGGACGCGAACACCGGGGAGCTGTTTTTT.

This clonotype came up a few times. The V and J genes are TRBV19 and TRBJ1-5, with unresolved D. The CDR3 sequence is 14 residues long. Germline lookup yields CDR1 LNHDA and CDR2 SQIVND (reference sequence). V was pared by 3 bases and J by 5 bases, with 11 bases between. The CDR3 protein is CASSIWGFDQPQHF. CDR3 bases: TGTGCCAGTAGTATTTGGGGATTCGATCAGCCCCAGCATTTT.

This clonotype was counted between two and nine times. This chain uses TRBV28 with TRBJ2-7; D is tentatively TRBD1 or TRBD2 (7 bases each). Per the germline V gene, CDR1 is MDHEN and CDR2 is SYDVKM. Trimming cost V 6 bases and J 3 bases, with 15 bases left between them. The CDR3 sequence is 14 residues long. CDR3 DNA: TGTGCCAGCAGGGAACAGGGGAGGGGCTACGAGCAGTACTTC. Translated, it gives CASREQGRGYEQYF.

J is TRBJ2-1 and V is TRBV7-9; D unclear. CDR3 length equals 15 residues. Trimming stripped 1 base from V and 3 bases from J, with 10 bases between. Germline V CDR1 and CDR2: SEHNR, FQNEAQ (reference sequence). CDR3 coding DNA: TGTGCCAGCAGCTTAGGAACTGGAATCTACAATGAGCAGTTCTTC. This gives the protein CASSLGTGIYNEQFF.

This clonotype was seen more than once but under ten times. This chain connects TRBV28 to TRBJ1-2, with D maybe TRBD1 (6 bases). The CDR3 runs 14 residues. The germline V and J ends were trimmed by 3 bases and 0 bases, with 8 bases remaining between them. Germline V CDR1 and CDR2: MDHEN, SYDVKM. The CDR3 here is CASSFRTANYGYTF. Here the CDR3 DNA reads TGTGCCAGCAGTTTCAGGACAGCTAACTATGGCTACACCTTC.

The CDR3 loop reads CSASTGGNEQFF. DNA of the CDR3: TGCAGCGCCTCGACAGGCGGCAATGAGCAGTTCTTC. V is TRBV29-1 and J is TRBJ2-1; tentatively, D is TRBD1 (6 bases). CDR1 is SQVTM, CDR2 ANQGSEA, per germline. The CDR3 length is 12 residues. V lost 7 bases and J 6 bases, leaving 13 bases between the germline ends.

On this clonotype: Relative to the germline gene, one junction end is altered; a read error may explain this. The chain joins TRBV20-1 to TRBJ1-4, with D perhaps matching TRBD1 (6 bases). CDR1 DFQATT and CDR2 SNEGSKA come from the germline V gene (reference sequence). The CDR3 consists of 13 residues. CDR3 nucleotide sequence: TGCAGTGCAAGAAAGGGGGTCCGGGAAAAACTGCTTTTT. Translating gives CSARKGVREKLLF.

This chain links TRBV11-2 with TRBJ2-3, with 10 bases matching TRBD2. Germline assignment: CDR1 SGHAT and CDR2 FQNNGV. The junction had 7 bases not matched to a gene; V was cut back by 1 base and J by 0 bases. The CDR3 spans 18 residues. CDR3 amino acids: CASSLVGAGGVSTDTQYF. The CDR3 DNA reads TGTGCCAGCAGCTTAGTCGGAGCGGGAGGGGTTAGCACAGATACGCAGTATTTT.

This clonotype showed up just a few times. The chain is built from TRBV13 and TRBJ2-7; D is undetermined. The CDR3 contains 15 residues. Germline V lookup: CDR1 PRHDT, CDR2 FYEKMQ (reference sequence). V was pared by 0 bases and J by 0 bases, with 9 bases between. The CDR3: CASSLGTDRSYEQYF. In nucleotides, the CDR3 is TGTGCCAGCAGCTTAGGAACTGATCGCTCCTACGAGCAGTACTTC.

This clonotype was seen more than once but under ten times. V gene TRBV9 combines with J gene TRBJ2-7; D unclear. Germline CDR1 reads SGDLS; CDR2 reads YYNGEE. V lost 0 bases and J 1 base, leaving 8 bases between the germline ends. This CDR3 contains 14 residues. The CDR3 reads CASSVEPGSYEQYF. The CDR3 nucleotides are TGTGCCAGCAGCGTAGAACCGGGTTCCTACGAGCAGTACTTC.

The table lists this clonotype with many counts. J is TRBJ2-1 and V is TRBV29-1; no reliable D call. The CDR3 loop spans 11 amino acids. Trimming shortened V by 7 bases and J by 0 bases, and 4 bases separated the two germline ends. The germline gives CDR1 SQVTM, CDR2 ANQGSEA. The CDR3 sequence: CSASSYNEQFF. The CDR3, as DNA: TGCAGCGCAAGCTCCTACAATGAGCAGTTCTTC.

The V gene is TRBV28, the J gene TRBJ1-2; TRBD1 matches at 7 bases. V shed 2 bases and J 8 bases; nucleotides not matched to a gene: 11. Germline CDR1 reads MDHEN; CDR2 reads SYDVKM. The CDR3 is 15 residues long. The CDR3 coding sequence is TGTGCCAGCAGTTTAGGGGAAACAGGGGTAGGAGGCTACACCTTC. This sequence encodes CASSLGETGVGGYTF.

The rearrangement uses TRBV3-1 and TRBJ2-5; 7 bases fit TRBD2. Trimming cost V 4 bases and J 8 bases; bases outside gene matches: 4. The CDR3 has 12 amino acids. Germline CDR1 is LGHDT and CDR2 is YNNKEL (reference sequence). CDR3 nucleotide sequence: TGTGCCAGCAGCCCACCGGGACTAACCCAGTACTTC. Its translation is CASSPPGLTQYF.

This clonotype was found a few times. CDR3 nucleotides: TGTGCCAGCAGTCCCTTAGCGGGGCCCTCCTACGAGCAGTACTTC. Translated, it gives CASSPLAGPSYEQYF. The chain combines TRBV28 with TRBJ2-7, with 8 bases that match TRBD2. The CDR3 runs to 15 residues. CDR1 and CDR2 from the germline V gene are MDHEN and SYDVKM. The V gene end was trimmed by 5 bases and the J gene end by 0 bases; junction bases not matched to a gene: 6. The full variable domain, completed using reference TRBV28 and TRBJ2-7, is DVKVTQSSRYLVKRTGEKVFLECVQDMDHENMFWYRQDPGLGLRLIYFSYDVKMKEKGDIPEGYSVSREKKERFSLILESASTNQTSMYLCASSPLAGPSYEQYFGPGTRLTVT.

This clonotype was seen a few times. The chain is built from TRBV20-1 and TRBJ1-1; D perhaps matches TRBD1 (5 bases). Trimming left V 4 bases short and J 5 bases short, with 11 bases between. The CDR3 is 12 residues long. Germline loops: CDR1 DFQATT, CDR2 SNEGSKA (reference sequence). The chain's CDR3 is CSATLGGTEAFF. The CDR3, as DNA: TGCAGTGCTACCCTCGGGGGGACTGAAGCTTTCTTT.

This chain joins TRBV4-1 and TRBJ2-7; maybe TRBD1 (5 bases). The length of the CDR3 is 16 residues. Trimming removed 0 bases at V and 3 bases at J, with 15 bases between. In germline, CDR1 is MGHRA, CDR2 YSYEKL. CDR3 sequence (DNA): TGCGCCAGCAGCCAAGAGATGGCAGGACAAATCTACGAGCAGTACTTC. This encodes CASSQEMAGQIYEQYF.

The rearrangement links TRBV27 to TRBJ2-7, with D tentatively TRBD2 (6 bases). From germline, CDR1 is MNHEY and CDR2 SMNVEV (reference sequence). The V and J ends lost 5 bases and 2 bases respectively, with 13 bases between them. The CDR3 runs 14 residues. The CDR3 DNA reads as TGTGCCAGCAGTGGGCGCGGAGGGCCCTACGAGCAGTACTTC. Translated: CASSGRGGPYEQYF.

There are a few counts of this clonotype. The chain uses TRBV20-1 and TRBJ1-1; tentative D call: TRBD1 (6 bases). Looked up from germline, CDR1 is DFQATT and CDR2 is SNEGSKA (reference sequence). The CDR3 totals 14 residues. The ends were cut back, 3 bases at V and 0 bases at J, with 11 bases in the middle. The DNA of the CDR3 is TGCAGTGCTAGTCTCTGGGGGCTGAACACTGAAGCTTTCTTT. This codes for CSASLWGLNTEAFF.

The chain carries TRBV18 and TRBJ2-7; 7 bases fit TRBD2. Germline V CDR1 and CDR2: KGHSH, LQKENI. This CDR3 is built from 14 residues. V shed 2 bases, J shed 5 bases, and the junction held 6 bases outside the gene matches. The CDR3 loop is CASSPSGGNDEQYF. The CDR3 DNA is TGTGCCAGCTCACCATCGGGGGGTAACGACGAGCAGTACTTC.

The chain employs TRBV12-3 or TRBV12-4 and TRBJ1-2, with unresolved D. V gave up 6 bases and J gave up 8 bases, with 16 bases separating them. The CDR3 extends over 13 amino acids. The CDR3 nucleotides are TGTGCCAGCAGCCCCGGGAGTCCGGACGGCTACACCTTC. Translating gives CASSPGSPDGYTF.

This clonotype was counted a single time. In DNA form, the CDR3 reads TGTGCCAGCAGCTCATTCGACGAATATAACGAGCAGTACTTC. Residues: CASSSFDEYNEQYF. The genes are TRBV7-8 and TRBJ2-7; no clear D gene. CDR3 length: 14 residues. Germline V gives CDR1 SGHVS, CDR2 FQNEAQ. The V end lost 4 bases, the J end lost 5 bases, and 15 bases lay between the germline ends. The full variable domain, with the rest looked up from reference TRBV7-8 and TRBJ2-7, is GAGVSQSPRYKVAKRGQDVALRCDPISGHVSLFWYQQALGQGPEFLTYFQNEAQLDKSGLPSDRFFAERPEGSVSTLKIQRTQQEDSAVYLCASSSFDEYNEQYFGPGTRLTVT.

CDR3 region: CASSPSGQGTSEAFF. CDR3 in DNA: TGTGCCAGCAGTCCCTCAGGACAGGGTACCTCTGAAGCTTTCTTT. The V gene is TRBV6-5, the J gene TRBJ1-1; 8 bases fit TRBD1. Trimming removed 5 bases from V and 6 bases from J; junction bases left unmatched: 11. The germline gives CDR1 MNHEY, CDR2 SVGAGI. This CDR3 contains 15 residues.

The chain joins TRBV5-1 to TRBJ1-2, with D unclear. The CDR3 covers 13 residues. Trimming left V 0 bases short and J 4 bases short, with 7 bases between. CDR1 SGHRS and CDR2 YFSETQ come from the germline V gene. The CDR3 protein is CASSLDPVYGYTF. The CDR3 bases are TGCGCCAGCAGCTTGGACCCCGTCTATGGCTACACCTTC.

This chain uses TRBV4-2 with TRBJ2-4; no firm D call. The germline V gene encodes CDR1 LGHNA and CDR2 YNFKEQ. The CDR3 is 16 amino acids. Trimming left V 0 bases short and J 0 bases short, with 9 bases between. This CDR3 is CASSQEWSLAKNIQYF. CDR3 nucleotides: TGTGCCAGCAGCCAAGAGTGGTCACTAGCCAAAAACATTCAGTACTTC.

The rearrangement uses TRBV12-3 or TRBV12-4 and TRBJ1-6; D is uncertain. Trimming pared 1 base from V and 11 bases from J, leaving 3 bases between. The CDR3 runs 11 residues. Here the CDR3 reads CASSLGAPLHF. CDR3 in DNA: TGTGCCAGCAGTTTAGGTGCACCCCTCCACTTT.

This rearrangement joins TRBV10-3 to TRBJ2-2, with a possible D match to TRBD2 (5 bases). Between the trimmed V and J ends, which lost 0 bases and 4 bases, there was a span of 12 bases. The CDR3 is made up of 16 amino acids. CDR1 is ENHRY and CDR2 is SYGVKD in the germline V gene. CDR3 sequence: CAISESNYAGTGELFF. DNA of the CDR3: TGTGCCATCAGTGAGTCGAACTATGCGGGCACCGGGGAGCTGTTTTTT.

In DNA, the CDR3 is TGTGCCAGCAGCCCTCGGCGGGAGCCAGATACGCAGTATTTT. Protein sequence: CASSPRREPDTQYF. The gene calls are TRBV14 and TRBJ2-3; TRBD2 agrees at 7 bases. J lost 4 bases, V lost 4 bases, and 5 bases had no gene match. Germline V gene sequence: CDR1 SGHDN, CDR2 FVKESK. CDR3 length equals 14 residues.

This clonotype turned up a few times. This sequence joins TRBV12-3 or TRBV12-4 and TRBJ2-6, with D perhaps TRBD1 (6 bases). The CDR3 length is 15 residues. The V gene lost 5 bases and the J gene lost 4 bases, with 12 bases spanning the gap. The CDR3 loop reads CASSRSGTGANVLTF. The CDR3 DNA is TGTGCCAGCAGTCGCTCCGGGACAGGGGCCAACGTCCTGACTTTC.

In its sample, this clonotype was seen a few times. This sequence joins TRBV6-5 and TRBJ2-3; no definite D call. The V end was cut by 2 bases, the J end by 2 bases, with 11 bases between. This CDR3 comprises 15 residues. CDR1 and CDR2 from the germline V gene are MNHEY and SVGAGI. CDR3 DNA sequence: TGTGCCAGCAGTTACCGGCGGACCAACACAGATACGCAGTATTTT. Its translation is CASSYRRTNTDTQYF.

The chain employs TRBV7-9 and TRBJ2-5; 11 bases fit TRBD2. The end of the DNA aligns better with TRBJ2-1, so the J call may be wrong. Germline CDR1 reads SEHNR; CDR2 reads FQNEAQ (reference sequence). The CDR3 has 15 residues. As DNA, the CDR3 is TGTGCCAGCAGCTTAGAGGCTAGCGGGGGGAATGAGCAGTTCTTC. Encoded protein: CASSLEASGGNEQFF.